The 8 T cell receptor beta chains in this list originate from one sample, sequenced in a study of shared clonotypes between healthy human individuals (TCRdb year 2020). Libraries came from the immunoSEQ multiplex PCR assay. Here the immuneACCESS table is served through TCRdb, limited to in-frame sequences with V and J called. Missing clones are a known gap in these copies; in checked studies unresolved V genes cover under half, and the rest lacks a known reason. Present in this sample are more than 2 million clones, 90% to 96% of which were seen just once. 0.13% of the sample belongs to the ten largest clones. The sample consisted of naive CD4+ T cells sorted from blood. Taken with the paper, the label for cell subset or site translates to: CD45RA+ positively selected. The receptors originated from a man aged 18 to 29 in good health.

About this clone itself: This sample includes further DNA sequences coding for the same CDR3. The V call is TRBV11-2, the J call TRBJ2-1; TRBD2 aligns across 10 bases. Trimming at V came to 6 bases and at J to 3 bases, leaving 2 bases not matched to a gene. There are 14 residues in the CDR3. In germline, CDR1 is SGHAT, CDR2 FQNNGV. In DNA, the CDR3 is TGTGCCAGCAGTCGGACTAGCGGCTACAATGAGCAGTTCTTC. Translation gives CASSRTSGYNEQFF.

This clone occurred once. V gene TRBV5-1 combines with J gene TRBJ1-2, with D possibly matching TRBD1 (6 bases). Trimming shortened V by 3 bases and J by 7 bases, and 10 bases separated the two germline ends. Germline V CDR1 and CDR2: SGHRS, YFSETQ. The CDR3 loop spans 12 amino acids. CDR3 loop: CASSSGVAGYTF. CDR3 DNA: TGCGCCAGCAGCTCAGGGGTGGCTGGCTACACCTTC.

The chain links TRBV30 to TRBJ2-2, with a weak D call TRBD1 (6 bases). V was trimmed by 4 bases and J by 4 bases, leaving 13 bases between them. Germline V lookup: CDR1 GTSNPN, CDR2 SVGIG (reference sequence). There are 14 residues in the CDR3. The CDR3 spells CAWKGGRLTGELFF. The CDR3 region has the DNA TGTGCCTGGAAAGGGGGACGGCTCACCGGGGAGCTGTTTTTT.

J is TRBJ2-7 and V is TRBV5-4; D is uncertain. The CDR3 covers 14 residues. From germline, CDR1 is SGHNT and CDR2 YYREEE (reference sequence). V was shortened by 5 bases and J by 3 bases, with 15 bases between the two germline ends. This CDR3 is CASSPDKAIYEQYF. CDR3 nucleotides: TGTGCCAGCAGTCCTGACAAGGCCATCTACGAGCAGTACTTC.

The rearrangement uses TRBV30 and TRBJ2-6; 9 positions match TRBD1. This CDR3 comprises 15 residues. Losses at the gene ends were 5 bases for V and 4 bases for J; bases not matched to a gene: 6. The V gene's germline CDR1 is GTSNPN and CDR2 SVGIG (reference sequence). Here the CDR3 DNA reads TGTGCCTGGGGGACAGGGTCTTACGGGGCCAACGTCCTGACTTTC. It codes for CAWGTGSYGANVLTF.

The CDR3 nucleotides are TGTGCCAGCAGTGCCCAAGGTAGACCCAGCCGCTATGGCTACACCTTC. Translation gives CASSAQGRPSRYGYTF. V and J are TRBV6-6 and TRBJ1-2; D uncertain. The germline V gene encodes CDR1 MNHNY and CDR2 SVGAGI (reference sequence). Trimming removed 5 bases at V and 4 bases at J, with 20 bases between. There are 16 residues in the CDR3.

V usage is TRBV18 and J usage is TRBJ1-6; a possible D gene is TRBD1 (6 bases). This CDR3 contains 15 residues. The germline V gene encodes CDR1 KGHSH and CDR2 LQKENI. V was trimmed by 2 bases and J by 5 bases, leaving 10 bases between them. DNA of the CDR3: TGTGCCAGCTCACCAGAGGGGGAAAATAATTCACCCCTCCACTTT. This codes for CASSPEGENNSPLHF.

The gene calls are TRBV5-1 and TRBJ2-7; the match to TRBD2 covers 7 bases. V was clipped by 5 bases and J by 0 bases; unmatched bases: 8. The CDR3 is 15 residues long. Germline values: CDR1 SGHRS, CDR2 YFSETQ. The CDR3 spells CASSPAGRSSYEQYF. The DNA of the CDR3 is TGCGCCAGCAGTCCAGCCGGGAGGAGCTCCTACGAGCAGTACTTC.